This TCR beta chain derives from a study of blood T cell repertoires in COVID-19. About the study: Whether acute or convalescent, the COVID-19 samples came from the United States, Italy and Spain. PBMCs, B-cell-depleted T cells, or T cells were the source of the cDNA or gDNA that made up the material.

V shed 0 bases and J shed 5 bases, with 13 bases lying between them. Germline CDR1 MNHEY, CDR2 SVGAGI. CDR3 length: 15 amino acids. Methods used by the authors: Amplification of reference gene primers was used by the study to estimate nucleated cell counts. Assay used: immunoSEQ multiplex PCR; TCRdb lists only in-frame clones, some missing. That table is the source of V, J and clone size, and D and trimming were worked out from the DNA. The table records more than 65,000 clones, approximately 86% of them present only once. J is TRBJ1-2 and V is TRBV6-5, with a possible D match to TRBD1 (6 bases). Sequences were obtained from peripheral blood. The clonotype comes from a woman aged 45-65 years with acute or convalescent COVID-19. The CDR3 loop reads CASSYSEGGIYGYTF. DNA of the CDR3: TGTGCCAGCAGTTACTCGGAGGGGGGGATATATGGCTACACCTTC.